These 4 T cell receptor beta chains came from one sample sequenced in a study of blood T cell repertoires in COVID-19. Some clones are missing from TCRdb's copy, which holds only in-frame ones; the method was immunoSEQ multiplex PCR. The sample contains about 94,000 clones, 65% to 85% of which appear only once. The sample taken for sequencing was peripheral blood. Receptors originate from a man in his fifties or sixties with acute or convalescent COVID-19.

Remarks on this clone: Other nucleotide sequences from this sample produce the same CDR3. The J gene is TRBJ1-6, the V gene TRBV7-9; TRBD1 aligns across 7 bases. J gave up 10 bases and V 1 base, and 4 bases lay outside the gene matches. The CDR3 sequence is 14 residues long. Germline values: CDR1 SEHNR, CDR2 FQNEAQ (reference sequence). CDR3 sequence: CASSLGQGGSPLHF. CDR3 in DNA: TGTGCCAGCAGCTTAGGACAGGGAGGATCACCCCTCCACTTT.

This chain's CDR3 is CASSFQYQETQYF. The DNA of the CDR3 is TGTGCCAGCAGCTTCCAGTACCAAGAGACCCAGTACTTC. The chain couples TRBV7-2 to TRBJ2-5; D call uncertain. Germline loops: CDR1 SGHTA, CDR2 FQGNSA. Trimming left V 3 bases short and J 0 bases short, with 5 bases between. CDR3 size: 13 residues.

CDR3 in amino acids: CASSVTGIPREGYTF. DNA of the CDR3: TGTGCCAGTAGTGTAACAGGGATCCCGCGGGAGGGCTACACCTTC. The rearrangement uses TRBV19 and TRBJ1-2; D possibly corresponds to TRBD1 (6 bases). CDR1 and CDR2 (germline): LNHDA, SQIVND (reference sequence). The CDR3 loop spans 15 amino acids. V lost 5 bases and J 8 bases, leaving 21 bases between the germline ends.

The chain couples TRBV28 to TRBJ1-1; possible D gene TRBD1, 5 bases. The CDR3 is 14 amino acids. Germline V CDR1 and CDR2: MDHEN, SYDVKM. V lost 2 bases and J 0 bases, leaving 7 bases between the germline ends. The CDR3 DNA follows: TGTGCCAGCAGTTTAGGAGGGGTGAACACTGAAGCTTTCTTT. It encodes CASSLGGVNTEAFF.